This T cell receptor (beta chain) came from a study of blood T cell repertoires in COVID-19. Looking at the study overall: Donors in the United States, Italy and Spain gave samples during acute or convalescent COVID-19. Nucleic acid was either cDNA or gDNA, and it came from T cells, B-cell-depleted T cells, or PBMCs.

Exposed volunteers were people who met a COVID-19 case within 2 weeks before study entry. CDR1 is SGHVS, CDR2 FNYEAQ, per germline. This CDR3 has 15 amino acids. The V and J ends lost 2 bases and 0 bases, in that order; junction bases with no gene match: 2. Source study methods: Scientists estimated how many nucleated cells there were by amplifying reference gene primers. Measured with immunoSEQ multiplex PCR; TCRdb has only the in-frame clones, and not every one. V, J and clone size are those of that table, while D and trimming were read from the DNA. The sample contains about 310,000 clones, less than 85% of which appear only once.

This receptor was obtained from a woman in her twenties or thirties who had been exposed to COVID-19. The specimen sequenced was PBMCs or T cells enriched from blood (not recorded which). This rearrangement joins TRBV7-6 to TRBJ2-7; 9 bases agree with TRBD1. Here the CDR3 reads CASSLSDRGSYEQYF. The CDR3 DNA sequence: TGTGCCAGCAGCTTATCGGACAGGGGCTCCTACGAGCAGTACTTC.